A single sample gave rise to the 5 T cell receptor beta chains below, sequenced in a study of shared clonotypes between healthy human individuals. The method was immunoSEQ multiplex PCR; TCRdb's version includes in-frame clones alone and lacks a portion of them. The data show millions of clones, just over 90% seen once. Sequenced input: naive CD4+ T cells from PBMCs. Subset in this sample: CD45RA+ positively selected. The receptors derive from a man aged 18 to 29 in good health. Some clones in this sample may be carry-over from other donors' samples.

Concerning this clone itself: Other nucleotide sequences in the sample specify the same CDR3. The CDR3 sequence is CASSRGTGETQYF. The CDR3 bases are TGTGCCAGCAGCCGCGGGACAGGAGAGACCCAGTACTTC. This chain links TRBV7-9 with TRBJ2-5, with 8 bases fitting TRBD1. V was pared by 5 bases and J by 4 bases, with 3 bases of the junction left unmatched. The CDR3 length is 13 residues. CDR1 is SEHNR and CDR2 is FQNEAQ in the germline V gene (reference sequence). The variable domain in full, completed from reference TRBV7-9 and TRBJ2-5, reads DTGVSQNPRHKITKRGQNVTFRCDPISEHNRLYWYRQTLGQGPEFLTYFQNEAQLEKSRLLSDRFSAERPKGSFSTLEIQRTEQGDSAMYLCASSRGTGETQYFGPGTRLLVL.

This sequence joins TRBV7-3 and TRBJ2-7; TRBD1 is a possible D gene (6 bases). Germline V CDR1 and CDR2: SGHTA, FQGTGA. Trimming removed 3 bases at V and 6 bases at J, with 9 bases between. CDR3 length equals 12 residues. The CDR3 protein is CASSFRGGEQYF. CDR3 nucleotides: TGTGCCAGCAGCTTCAGGGGTGGCGAGCAGTACTTC.

V and J are TRBV29-1 and TRBJ2-1; TRBD2 agrees at 8 bases. Germline CDR1 SQVTM, CDR2 ANQGSEA. The J segment lost 3 bases and the V segment lost 4 bases, leaving 8 bases of the junction unmatched. There are 15 residues in the CDR3. The CDR3: CSVGEAGGFYNEQFF. As DNA, the CDR3 is TGCAGCGTTGGAGAGGCGGGAGGCTTCTACAATGAGCAGTTCTTC.

The chain is built from TRBV5-4 and TRBJ2-6, with D perhaps matching TRBD1 (6 bases). Trimming took off 4 bases at V and 0 bases at J, with 8 bases between the two ends. The CDR3 runs to 15 residues. Germline lookup yields CDR1 SGHNT and CDR2 YYREEE (reference sequence). This chain's CDR3 is CASSRRGSGANVLTF. For the CDR3, the DNA is TGTGCCAGCAGCCGCAGGGGCTCTGGGGCCAACGTCCTGACTTTC. The whole variable domain, filled in from reference TRBV5-4 and TRBJ2-6, reads ETGVTQSPTHLIKTRGQQVTLRCSSQSGHNTVSWYQQALGQGPQFIFQYYREEENGRGNFPPRFSGLQFPNYSSELNVNALELDDSALYLCASSRRGSGANVLTFGAGSRLTVL.

In this sample, this clone turned up once. V gene TRBV11-3 combines with J gene TRBJ1-2; D gene unclear. The germline V gene has CDR1 SGHNT and CDR2 YENEEA. V lost 5 bases and J lost 7, with 11 bases in between. The CDR3 has 12 amino acids. The DNA of the CDR3 is TGTGCCAGCAGCAAAAGCGGGTCTGGCTACACCTTC. Translated: CASSKSGSGYTF.